The 3 T cell receptor beta chains presented below share a single source sample, sequenced in a study of blood T cell repertoires in COVID-19. Sequencing used immunoSEQ multiplex PCR; TCRdb keeps in-frame clones, though not all of them. Among about 300,000 clones, 87% were seen once, and the ten largest hold about 2.3%. The specimen was peripheral blood. These receptors were taken from a young man with active or convalescent COVID-19.

The V call is TRBV4-1, the J call TRBJ2-1; tentative D call: TRBD1 (6 bases). V was cut by 2 bases and J by 5 bases, with 16 bases left in between. From germline, CDR1 is MGHRA and CDR2 YSYEKL. CDR3 length equals 16 residues. This CDR3 is CASSQPTEGQNNEQFF. The DNA for the CDR3 is TGCGCCAGCAGCCAACCCACCGAAGGACAGAACAATGAGCAGTTCTTC.

This chain links TRBV7-2 with TRBJ1-5, with D hard to call. This CDR3 is built from 15 residues. The V and J ends lost 1 base and 6 bases respectively, with 13 bases between them. From germline, CDR1 is SGHTA and CDR2 FQGNSA. The CDR3 is CASSLGAAMGQPQHF. In DNA, the CDR3 is TGTGCCAGCAGCTTAGGGGCTGCTATGGGTCAGCCCCAGCATTTT. Full variable domain (rest looked up from reference TRBV7-2 and TRBJ1-5): GAGVSQSPSNKVTEKGKDVELRCDPISGHTALYWYRQSLGQGLEFLIYFQGNSAPDKSGLPSDRFSAERTGGSVSTLTIQRTQQEDSAVYLCASSLGAAMGQPQHFGDGTRLSIL.

On this clone itself: Other nucleotide sequences in the sample specify the same CDR3. V gene TRBV11-2 combines with J gene TRBJ2-7; 7 bases agree with TRBD2. Germline V CDR1 and CDR2: SGHAT, FQNNGV. The CDR3 covers 14 residues. The ends lost 1 base at V and 3 bases at J; junction bases unmatched: 3. CDR3 DNA: TGTGCCAGCAGCTTAGGACTAGCTGGCTACGAGCAGTACTTC. Its translation: CASSLGLAGYEQYF.